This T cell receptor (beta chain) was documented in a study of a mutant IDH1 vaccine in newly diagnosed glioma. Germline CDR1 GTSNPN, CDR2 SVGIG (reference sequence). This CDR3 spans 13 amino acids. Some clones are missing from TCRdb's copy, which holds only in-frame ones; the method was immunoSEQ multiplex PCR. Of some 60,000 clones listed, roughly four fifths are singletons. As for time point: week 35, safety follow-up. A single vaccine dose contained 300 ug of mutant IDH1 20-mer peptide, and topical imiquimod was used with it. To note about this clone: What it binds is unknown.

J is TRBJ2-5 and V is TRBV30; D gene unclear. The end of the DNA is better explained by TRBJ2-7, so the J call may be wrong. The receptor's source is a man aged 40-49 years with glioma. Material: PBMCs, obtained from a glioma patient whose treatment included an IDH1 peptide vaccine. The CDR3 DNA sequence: TGTGCCTGGTGCTTCCCCTCCTCCTACGAGCAGTACTTC. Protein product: CAWCFPSSYEQYF.